This T cell receptor beta chain stems from a study of blood T cells in healthy people across ages. Whole-study findings and limits: Unsorted PBMCs blocked a conclusive comparison of naive and antigen-experienced cells.

With a J-beta primer mix and a sample-barcoded 5' primer, a second PCR ran about 7 to 12 cycles. MiXCR was run by TCRdb on the 5' RACE reads, yielding one entry per CDR3 protein. The table shows more than 650,000 distinct CDR3 sequences, with 20% to 25% occurring only once. Notes on this clonotype: What it recognizes is unknown.

V lost 6 bases to trimming and J lost 4 bases; unmatched junction nucleotides: 7. CDR3 length equals 14 residues. CDR1 is MDHEN and CDR2 is SYDVKM in the germline V gene. The V call is TRBV28, the J call TRBJ2-5; 8 bases match TRBD2. The receptor was isolated from a man between 65 and 79 years old in good health. Specimen: blood. The DNA for the CDR3 is TGTGCCAGCAGCGGACGGGAGGGCCGAGAGACCCAGTACTTC. It encodes CASSGREGRETQYF.